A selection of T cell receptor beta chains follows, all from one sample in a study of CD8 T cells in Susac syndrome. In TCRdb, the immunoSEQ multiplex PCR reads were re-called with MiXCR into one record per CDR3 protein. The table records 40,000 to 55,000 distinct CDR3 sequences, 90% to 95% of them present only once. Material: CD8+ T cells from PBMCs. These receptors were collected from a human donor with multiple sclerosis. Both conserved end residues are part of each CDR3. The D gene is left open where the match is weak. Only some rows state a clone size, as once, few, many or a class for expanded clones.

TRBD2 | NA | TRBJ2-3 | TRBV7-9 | CASGTTLAGPTDTQYF | TGTGCCAGCGGAACCACCCTAGCGGGGCCCACAGATACGCAGTATTTT
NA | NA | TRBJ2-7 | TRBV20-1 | CSAQLTGTGVYEQYF | TGCAGTGCCCAATTAACCGGGACTGGCGTCTACGAGCAGTACTTC
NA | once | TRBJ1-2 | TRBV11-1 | CASSPRNDHYGYTF | TGTGCCAGCAGCCCGAGGAACGATCACTATGGCTACACCTTC
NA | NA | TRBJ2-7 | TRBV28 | CASSGRVVYEQYF | TGTGCCAGCAGTGGCCGGGTGGTGTACGAGCAGTACTTC
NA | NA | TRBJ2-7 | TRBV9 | CASSPHQTPYEQYF | TGTGCCAGCAGCCCACACCAGACTCCCTACGAGCAGTACTTC
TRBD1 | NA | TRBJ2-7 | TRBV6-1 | CASSEWDRSSYEQYF | TGTGCCAGCAGTGAATGGGACAGGAGCTCCTACGAGCAGTACTTC
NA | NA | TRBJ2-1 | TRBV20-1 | CSATRLGGSSLDEQFF | TGCAGTGCTACGCGTTTAGGGGGGAGTTCTTTGGATGAGCAGTTCTTC
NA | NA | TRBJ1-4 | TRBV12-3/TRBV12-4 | CASKSMGEKLFF | TGTGCCAGCAAATCCATGGGGGAAAAACTGTTTTTT
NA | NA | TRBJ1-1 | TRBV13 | CASSLVEGDTEAFF | TGTGCCAGCAGCTTAGTGGAGGGGGACACTGAAGCTTTCTTT
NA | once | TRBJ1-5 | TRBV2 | CATPGRGDQPQHF | TGTGCCACCCCAGGGAGGGGCGATCAGCCCCAGCATTTT
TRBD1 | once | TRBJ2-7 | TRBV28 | CASSFGTELYEQYF | TGTGCCAGCAGTTTCGGGACAGAACTCTACGAGCAGTACTTC
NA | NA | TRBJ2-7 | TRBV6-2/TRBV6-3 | CASSYLPSYEQYF | TGTGCCAGCAGTTACCTCCCCTCCTACGAGCAGTACTTC
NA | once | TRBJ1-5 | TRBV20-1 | CSARSGTGNQPQHF | TGCAGTGCTAGATCCGGGACGGGCAATCAGCCCCAGCATTTT
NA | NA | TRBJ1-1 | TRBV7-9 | CASSSTEAFF | TGTGCCAGCAGCTCCACTGAAGCTTTCTTT
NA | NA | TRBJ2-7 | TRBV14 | CASSQAVGHYEQYF | TGTGCCAGCAGCCAAGCTGTTGGCCACTACGAGCAGTACTTC
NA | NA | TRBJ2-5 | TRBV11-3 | CASSPRPLEETQYF | TGTGCCAGCAGCCCTCGACCGTTAGAAGAGACCCAGTACTTC
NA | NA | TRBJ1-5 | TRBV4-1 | CASSPQAGTFRGQPQHF | TGCGCCAGCAGCCCCCAAGCGGGGACGTTTAGAGGTCAGCCCCAGCATTTT
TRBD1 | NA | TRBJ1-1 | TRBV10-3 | CAISVSAGGTEAFF | TGTGCCATCAGTGTCTCTGCAGGGGGTACTGAAGCTTTCTTT
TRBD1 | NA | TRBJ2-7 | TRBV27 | CASSVIQGSYEQYF | TGTGCCAGCAGTGTAATACAGGGGTCCTACGAGCAGTACTTC
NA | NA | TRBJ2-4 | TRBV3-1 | CASSNRAAKNIQYF | TGTGCCAGCAGCAACCGGGCAGCCAAAAACATTCAGTACTTC
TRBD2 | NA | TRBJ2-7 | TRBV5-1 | CASSLAVNGGYEQYF | TGCGCCAGCAGCTTGGCCGTGAACGGGGGGTACGAGCAGTACTTC
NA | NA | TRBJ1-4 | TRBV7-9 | CASSFHRRDEKLFF | TGTGCCAGCAGCTTTCACCGACGAGACGAAAAACTGTTTTTT
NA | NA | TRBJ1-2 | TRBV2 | CASREDWGADYGYTF | TGTGCCAGTCGGGAAGACTGGGGGGCAGACTATGGCTACACCTTC
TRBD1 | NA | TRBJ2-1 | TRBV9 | CASSSHWDRAYEQFF | TGTGCCAGCAGCTCACACTGGGACAGGGCTTATGAGCAGTTCTTC
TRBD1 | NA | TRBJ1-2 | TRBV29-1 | CSVEGGQIHYGYTF | TGCAGCGTTGAAGGGGGACAGATCCACTATGGCTACACCTTC
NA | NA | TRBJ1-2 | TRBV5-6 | CASSWGSGLSGDTGYGYTF | TGTGCCAGCAGCTGGGGGTCGGGTTTGTCGGGGGACACGGGCTATGGCTACACCTTC
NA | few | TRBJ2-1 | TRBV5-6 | CASSSFDPGWDEQFF | TGTGCCAGCAGCTCCTTCGACCCCGGCTGGGATGAGCAGTTCTTC
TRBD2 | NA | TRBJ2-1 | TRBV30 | CVSGASGGLGYNEQFF | TGTGTATCTGGTGCTAGCGGGGGGTTGGGTTACAATGAGCAGTTCTTC
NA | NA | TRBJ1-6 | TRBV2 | CASSGGTLHF | TGTGCCAGCAGTGGGGGAACCCTCCACTTT
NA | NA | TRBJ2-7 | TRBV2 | CARGTEPYEQYF | TGTGCCAGAGGGACGGAACCCTACGAGCAGTACTTC
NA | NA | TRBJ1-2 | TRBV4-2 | CASSQEQGSYGYTF | TGTGCCAGCAGCCAAGAACAGGGATCCTATGGCTACACCTTC
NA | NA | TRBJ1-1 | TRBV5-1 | CASSSSGGQTEAFF | TGCGCCAGCAGCTCGTCCGGGGGGCAGACTGAAGCTTTCTTT
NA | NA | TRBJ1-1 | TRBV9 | CASSAPQGLNTEAFF | TGTGCCAGCAGCGCCCCACAGGGACTGAACACTGAAGCTTTCTTT
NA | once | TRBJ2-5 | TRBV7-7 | CASSLNGHPGVETQYF | TGTGCTAGCAGCCTAAACGGACATCCGGGGGTAGAGACCCAGTACTTC
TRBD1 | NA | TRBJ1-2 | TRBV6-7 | CASSYTLGQGNADVYGYTF | TGTGCCAGCAGTTACACCCTAGGACAGGGTAATGCCGACGTCTATGGCTACACCTTC
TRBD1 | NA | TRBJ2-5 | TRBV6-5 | CASSLGTGEQETQYF | TGTGCCAGCAGCCTCGGGACAGGGGAACAAGAGACCCAGTACTTC
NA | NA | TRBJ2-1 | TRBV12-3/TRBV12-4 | CASTWEGEAYNEQFF | TGTGCCAGCACCTGGGAGGGGGAAGCCTACAATGAGCAGTTCTTC